This entry features one TCR beta chain sequence. Which antigen it targets is not known. No quality values exist for individual bases; no much larger clone is one base distant. The cohort was made up of about 610 healthy bone marrow donors. At the time of sampling, every cohort member was nominally healthy, though immune exposures that went unrecorded were likely present. The donor tested CMV seronegative, placing the donor among the approximately 400 seronegative members of the cohort. Every donor gave a peripheral blood sample, and the peripheral blood mononuclear cells from that sample were used for TCR beta sequencing. The Qiagen DNeasy Blood Extraction Kit was used to extract genomic DNA from the blood cell samples. The library was built by means of the immunoSEQ multiplex PCR assay. A mixture of 60 forward primers for TCR Vbeta segments and 13 reverse primers for TCR Jbeta segments was used in the multiplex PCR. Amplification of the CDR3 region of rearranged TCR beta genes was performed with a multiplex PCR assay on genomic DNA. Amplified TCR beta libraries were sequenced as 87-base-pair reads on the Illumina HiSeq System. The source study handled its data this way. A later analysis tallied 70 million to 100 million unique TCR beta chains across the 610 or so repertoires, and 10 million to 11 million of those chains were shared by two or more donors. Raw reads were error-corrected and collapsed into unique sequences by a nearest-neighbor algorithm in which closely related sequences were merged to remove PCR and sequencing errors. Alignment of CDR3 sequences to IMGT reference sequences was used to assign V, D and J gene segments. For a sequence to be retained, a match of at least six nucleotides to both a V gene segment and a J gene segment was required. A rearrangement was called productive if the CDR3 had no stop codons and remained in frame with V and J, and every other rearrangement was called non-productive. CDR3 was defined according to IMGT convention as the region running from the second conserved V-encoded cysteine to the conserved J-encoded phenylalanine. Sequences without an unambiguous match to a single V gene segment were excluded from the earlier analysis of approximately 560 of the donors. An earlier analysis of about 600 of the donors called V segments functional above 56.7% productive rearrangements and segregating when the between-donor standard deviation exceeded 5%. A statistical classification framework was built for diagnosing cytomegalovirus status from the catalog of TCR beta chain sequences. V and J gene assignment, in a later analysis, came from comparing TCR nucleotide sequences with IMGT/GENE-DB human TR gene sequences. The TCRdist pipeline was used in a later analysis to assign CDR3 sequences and most-parsimonious VDJ recombination scenarios. In a later analysis, each TCR beta chain was defined by its CDR3 amino acid sequence together with its V-gene family, and reads lacking a unique V-gene family were excluded. As a way to deal with suspected cross-contamination and a sequencing artifact, a later analysis dropped approximately 570 nucleotide sequences that were highly shared and had low generation probability. A later analysis calculated a clonal expansion index for each public chain from normalized within-repertoire ranks of inferred template counts. In a later analysis, generation probabilities were computed using a VDJ recombination model fitted to out-of-frame rearrangements, and the results were checked against IGoR. In a later analysis, hypergeometric tests were used to score TCR-TCR, TCR-HLA and TCR-CMV co-occurrence, with a repertoire-size bias correction applied to TCR pairs. To estimate false discovery rates, a later analysis permuted the HLA or CMV assignments 20 times. In a later analysis, co-occurring TCRs were grouped using DBSCAN, with TCRdist sequence similarity added in when clustering inside HLA-allele-positive subsets. For co-occurrence clustering, repertoires with fewer than 30,000 or more than 120,000 public chains were excluded, along with four or five repertoires with anomalous nucleotide sharing. This is the immuneACCESS table as TCRdb keeps it, with only in-frame sequences that have V and J called. A part of the clones is gone; compared with another copy, unresolved V genes explain less than half, and the rest is unexplained. That table is the source of V, J and clone size, and D and trimming were worked out from the DNA. This sample comprises under 200,000 clones, approximately 79% of them detected only once. The top ten hold about 2% of the sample.

The CDR3 runs 12 residues from the cysteine to the phenylalanine. CDR3 DNA only is kept here, 36 bases in frame from base 1. Trimming takes 4 bases from V and 7 bases from J, and the germline ends sit 11 bases apart. The germline V gene encodes CDR1 MNHNS and CDR2 SASEGT. The data belong to a study of cytomegalovirus exposure and HLA in healthy donors (dated by TCRdb to about 2017). In the study overall: An earlier analysis of roughly 570 of the donors reported 276 Gb of sequence data and 117 million unique TCR beta sequences obtained from some 200 million T cells. Genome-wide SNP genotypes for about three fifths of the 666 donors were used in a later genetic analysis, which treated that subset as a discovery cohort. Approximately 310 gigabases of sequencing data and approximately 93 million unique TCR sequences were included in an early release covering about 600 HLA-typed donors. Along with the approximately 650-subject first cohort, a separate validation cohort of around 120 different subjects was used. Typing coverage varied by locus: roughly 620-630 donors for A, B, C, DRB1 and DQB1; roughly 500 for DQA1; around 570 for DPA1; some 470 for DPB1. In a later analysis, previously published TCR beta repertoires from some 640 donors were re-analyzed and high-resolution HLA genotyping was added so that TCR occurrence patterns could be studied. Rather than drawing on any new phenotypic data, the later analysis identified candidate immune exposures from TCR beta sequences and the way those sequences occurred across donors. Of the 300 to 500 genotyped donors, approximately 80% were placed in the genetic ancestry cluster associated with self-reported Caucasian donors. An earlier analysis of fewer than 750 of the donors used high-throughput TCR beta sequencing to judge whether each TCR beta V gene segment behaved as functional or pseudogenic. On average, roughly 240,000 unique TCR beta nucleotide sequences were sequenced per donor among 398 genotyped donors of the cohort, with 15% to 20% of those sequences being non-productive. The study profiled the T cell repertoires of 666 subjects by immunosequencing and related them to cytomegalovirus serostatus. The study aimed to test whether signatures of past pathogen exposure could be identified by cataloging public T cell receptors. To predict cytomegalovirus infection status, the study combined high-throughput TCR immunosequencing, statistical association of individual TCRs with disease status, and machine learning. Roughly five DR-DQ haplotypes were handled as single units for association and clustering, since linkage in the cohort was strong. HLA typing included class I and class II loci at four-digit resolution. Alongside the repertoire data, information on donor age, sex, ethnicity and CMV serostatus was compiled. All discovery cohort repertoires had been generated using a single sequencing platform.

Broader findings and caveats from the paper: In vitro tests confirmed that a few of the cytomegalovirus-associated TCR beta chains recognize cytomegalovirus antigens. HLA typing was unavailable for some donors at each locus, so association tests used only the typed subset. The classifier was reported to diagnose cytomegalovirus status with high specificity and sensitivity in both the original and validation cohorts. A later analysis found that TCR association rates varied across HLA loci, with DRB1 alleles showing the most associated TCRs and HLA-C alleles the fewest. In an earlier analysis of 500 to 650 of the donors, most TCR beta V segments appeared in productive rearrangements about 87% or about 30% of the time, broadly matching IMGT annotations. A further reported finding was that TCR beta sequences accurately predicted the HLA-A and HLA-B alleles for most subjects in the first cohort. Compared with equally common non-associated chains, HLA-associated TCR beta chains in a later analysis were more clonally expanded and had lower generation probabilities. Most TCR sequences were seen in very few donors, while some public TCRs were found in many individuals. Linkage disequilibrium might explain the correlated functional status among segregating V segments, but an unknown experimental factor could not be ruled out. The authors suggested that the approach could potentially be generalized to other disease states and immunological phenotypes. The earlier analysis of 587 of the donors excluded some 15 rarely observed V segments, including chromosome 9 orphons, because counts were too low. An association between a missense DCLRE1C variant and V-gene and J-gene trimming of TCR beta chains was found in a later genetic analysis and replicated in an independent cohort. In a later analysis, several top co-occurrence clusters were reported to appear linked to parvovirus B19, influenza, CMV and Epstein-Barr virus. When HLA alleles, especially DR and DQ, strongly co-occurred, attributing TCR associations to individual alleles was difficult. Specific HLA alleles were associated with roughly 16,000 TCR beta sequences at a false discovery rate of 0.05 in a later analysis. In the study, about 150 TCR beta chains were listed as associated with cytomegalovirus. Roughly uniform sequencing depth across donors was assumed in presence/absence analyses, although this assumption may not hold. A group of highly shared sequence variants was considered likely to be a technical artifact of the sequencing pipeline. Only TCR beta chains were sequenced in this cohort, and the absence of alpha or paired-chain data limited detectable features. The 87-base-pair reads could not distinguish some IMGT-functional V segments, including TRBV6-2 and TRBV6-3, so those segments were excluded. A later genetic analysis reported fewer N-insertions in productive TCRs among donors in an Asian-associated ancestry cluster than the roughly 620-donor mean. In a later analysis, most CMV-associated TCR beta chains were found to appear HLA-restricted, with HLA associations seemingly driven largely by CMV exposure. For the cohort, immune exposure information was limited to CMV serostatus.

The receptor was derived from a man in his forties or fifties in good health and CMV-seronegative. This sequence uses TRBV6-1 and TRBJ2-7; the D gene remains uncertain. The specimen sequenced was PBMCs. The DNA sequence is TGTGCCAGCAGTGTCTGGCAGACAGAGCAGTACTTC. Its coded protein is CASSVWQTEQYF.